These T cell receptor beta chains were read from a single sample in a study of neurological immune-mediated disorders. TCRdb called the 5' RACE reads again in MiXCR, with one record for every CDR3 protein. The table records around 40,000 distinct CDR3 sequences, 10% to 15% of them present only once. The sequencing input was PBMCs. The receptors derive from a female donor in good health. Both conserved end residues are part of each CDR3. A D gene is named only where the DNA matches it firmly. Clone size is given for some rows only: seen once, a few or many times, or a class if the clone is expanded.

size,V,J,D,DNA,CDR3
few,TRBV2,TRBJ1-2,-,TGTTGGGGGGGGACGTCTAACTATGGCTACACCTTC,CWGGTSNYGYTF
many,TRBV3-1,TRBJ1-1,TRBD1,TGTGCCAGCAGCCAGAACAAACAGGGGGCGACTGAAGCTTTCTTT,CASSQNKQGATEAFF
few,TRBV28,TRBJ2-3,TRBD2,TGTGCCACCAGACTAGCGGGATCAGATACGCAGTATTTT,CATRLAGSDTQYF
many,TRBV6-6,TRBJ2-1,TRBD2,TGTGCCAGTATCCCGGGACTAGCGGGGGGGGGTGAGCAGTTCTTC,CASIPGLAGGGEQFF
many,TRBV6-1,TRBJ2-3,TRBD2,TGTGCCAGCATCAAACTAGCGGGAAGCACAGATACGCAGTATTTT,CASIKLAGSTDTQYF
many,TRBV3-1,TRBJ1-2,-,TGTGCCAGCACCTCAATTTCAACCGGGGCTGGCTACACCTTC,CASTSISTGAGYTF
few,TRBV3-1,TRBJ2-7,TRBD1,TGTGCCAGCAGCCAAGGGACAGGCAACTCCTACGAGCAGTACTTC,CASSQGTGNSYEQYF
many,TRBV7-7,TRBJ2-2,-,TGTGCTAGCAGCCTAGCATGGGGGGCAGACACCGGGGAGCTGTTTTTT,CASSLAWGADTGELFF
many,TRBV20-1,TRBJ2-3,TRBD2,TGCAGCCCGAGAGGAGGTAGCGGGGTAACAGATACGCAGTATTTT,CSPRGGSGVTDTQYF
many,TRBV2,TRBJ1-2,-,TGTGCCAGCGGAAGGGGTGGTCAGGAGTATGGCTACACCTTC,CASGRGGQEYGYTF
many,TRBV20-1,TRBJ2-1,TRBD2,TGCAGTGCCCCTACTAGCGGGGGAGGGAATGAGCAGTTCTTC,CSAPTSGGGNEQFF
many,TRBV24-1,TRBJ2-1,TRBD2,TGTGCCACCAGCCCGCATAGCGGGAGCTCCTACAATGAGCAGTTCTTC,CATSPHSGSSYNEQFF
many,TRBV5-1,TRBJ2-1,TRBD1,TGCGCCAGCAGCTTGACAGGGGACCTGGGGAATGAGCAGTTCTTC,CASSLTGDLGNEQFF
many,TRBV28,TRBJ2-1,TRBD2,TGTGCCAGCAGTGGGGGACTAGTGCATGCCTTC,CASSGGLVHAF
many,TRBV5-6,TRBJ2-6,-,TGTGCCAGCAGACGTAGGGGGTCTGGGGCCAACGTCCTGACTTTC,CASRRRGSGANVLTF
many,TRBV19,TRBJ1-2,-,TGTGCCAGTACCTCCGCCAGGGCCGCCACCTATGGCTACACCTTC,CASTSARAATYGYTF
many,TRBV30,TRBJ2-3,-,TGTGCCTGGAGTGCGTCTAGCCGTAGCACAGATACGCAGTATTTT,CAWSASSRSTDTQYF
-,TRBV12-3/TRBV12-4,TRBJ2-3,-,TGTGCCAGCAGCGACCCTGGTATAGGCCAGCTCACAGATACGCAGTATTTT,CASSDPGIGQLTDTQYF
many,TRBV12-3/TRBV12-4,TRBJ2-5,-,TGTGCCAGCAGCCGGGGACAATCTCAAGAGACCCAGTACTTC,CASSRGQSQETQYF
many,TRBV27,TRBJ2-7,TRBD1,TGTGCCAGCAGTCACCGACAGGGCGCCTACGAGCAGTACTTC,CASSHRQGAYEQYF
many,TRBV20-1,TRBJ1-1,-,TGCAGCCTGGGGGCCACGGGGACTGAAGCTTTCTTT,CSLGATGTEAFF
many,TRBV3-1,TRBJ1-2,-,TGTGCCAGCAGCCAGTTAGACAGCCTAAATGGCTACACCTTC,CASSQLDSLNGYTF
many,TRBV5-1,TRBJ2-5,-,TGCGCCAGCAGCACGGGCTCCGGGCAAGAGACCCAGTACTTC,CASSTGSGQETQYF
many,TRBV12-3/TRBV12-4,TRBJ2-4,-,TGTGCCAGCAGTTTTGGACAGAGGGGGTTGAGAAACATTCAGTACTTC,CASSFGQRGLRNIQYF
many,TRBV6-5,TRBJ2-1,TRBD2,TGTGCCAGCAGTTACCGGACTAGCGGTAGAGATGAGCAGTTCTTC,CASSYRTSGRDEQFF
many,TRBV10-3,TRBJ1-1,-,TGTGCCATCAGTGAGCCTGCTAGGGACACTGAAGCTTTCTTT,CAISEPARDTEAFF
many,TRBV27,TRBJ2-7,TRBD1,TGTGCCAGCCGACCTCTCCGGGACAGGACCCTCGAGCAGTACTTC,CASRPLRDRTLEQYF
many,TRBV12-3/TRBV12-4,TRBJ2-7,-,TGTGCCAGCTTACGGGACCGGAGCTCCTACGAGCAGTACTTC,CASLRDRSSYEQYF